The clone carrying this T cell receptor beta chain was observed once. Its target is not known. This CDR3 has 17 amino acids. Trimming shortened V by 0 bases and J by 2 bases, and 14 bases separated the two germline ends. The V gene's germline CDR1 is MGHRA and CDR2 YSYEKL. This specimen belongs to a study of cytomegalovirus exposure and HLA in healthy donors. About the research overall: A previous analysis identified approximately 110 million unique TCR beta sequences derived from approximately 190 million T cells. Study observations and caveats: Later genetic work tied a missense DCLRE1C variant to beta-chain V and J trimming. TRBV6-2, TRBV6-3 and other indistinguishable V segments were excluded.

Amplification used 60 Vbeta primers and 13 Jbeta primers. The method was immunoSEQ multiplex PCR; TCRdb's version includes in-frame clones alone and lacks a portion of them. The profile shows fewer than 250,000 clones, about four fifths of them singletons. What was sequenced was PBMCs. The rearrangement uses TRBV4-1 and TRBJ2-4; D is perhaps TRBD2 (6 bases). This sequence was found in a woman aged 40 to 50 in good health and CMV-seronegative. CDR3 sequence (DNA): TGCGCCAGCAGCCAAGATCCCGGGAGAGGGTCCAAAAACATTCAGTACTTC. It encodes CASSQDPGRGSKNIQYF.